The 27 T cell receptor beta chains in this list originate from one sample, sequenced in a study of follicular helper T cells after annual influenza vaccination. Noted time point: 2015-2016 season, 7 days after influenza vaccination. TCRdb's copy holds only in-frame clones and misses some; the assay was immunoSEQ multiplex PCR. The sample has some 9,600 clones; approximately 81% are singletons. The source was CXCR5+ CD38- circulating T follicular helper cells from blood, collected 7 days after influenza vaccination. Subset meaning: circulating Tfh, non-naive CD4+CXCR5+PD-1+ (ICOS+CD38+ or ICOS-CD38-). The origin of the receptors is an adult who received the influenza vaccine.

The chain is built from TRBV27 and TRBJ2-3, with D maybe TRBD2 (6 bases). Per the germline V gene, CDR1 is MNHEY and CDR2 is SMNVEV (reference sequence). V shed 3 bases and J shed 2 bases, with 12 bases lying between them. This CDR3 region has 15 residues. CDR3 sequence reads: CASSFGGLSTDTQYF. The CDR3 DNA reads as TGTGCCAGCAGTTTTGGGGGACTGTCCACAGATACGCAGTATTTT.

The CDR3 region has the DNA TGTGCCAGCAGTCGGACAGGGGCGGGCGAGCAGTACTTC. Translating it yields CASSRTGAGEQYF. The chain couples TRBV2 to TRBJ2-7, with 9 nucleotides matching TRBD1. The CDR3 consists of 13 residues. Germline assignment: CDR1 SNHLY and CDR2 FYNNEI. V was pared by 5 bases and J by 6 bases, with 5 bases of the junction left unmatched.

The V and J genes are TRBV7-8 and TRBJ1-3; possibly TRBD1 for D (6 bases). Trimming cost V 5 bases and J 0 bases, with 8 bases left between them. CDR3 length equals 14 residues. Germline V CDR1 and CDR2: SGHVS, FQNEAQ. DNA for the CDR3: TGTGCCAGCAGCCTACAGGGCTCTGGAAACACCATATATTTT. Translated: CASSLQGSGNTIYF.

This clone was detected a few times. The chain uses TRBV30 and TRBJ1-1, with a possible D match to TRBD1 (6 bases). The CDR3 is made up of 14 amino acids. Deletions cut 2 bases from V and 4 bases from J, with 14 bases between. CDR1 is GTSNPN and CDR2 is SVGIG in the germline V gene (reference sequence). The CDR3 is CAWSKGGGATEAFF. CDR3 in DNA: TGTGCCTGGAGTAAAGGGGGGGGTGCCACTGAAGCTTTCTTT.

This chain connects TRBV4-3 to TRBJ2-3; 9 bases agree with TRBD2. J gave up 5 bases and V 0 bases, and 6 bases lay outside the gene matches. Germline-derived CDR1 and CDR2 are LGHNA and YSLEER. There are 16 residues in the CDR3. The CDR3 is CASSQDGGGAGDTQYF. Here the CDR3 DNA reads TGCGCCAGCAGCCAAGATGGCGGGGGGGCAGGAGATACGCAGTATTTT.

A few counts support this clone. CDR3 amino acids: CATTRGSYGYTF. Here the CDR3 DNA reads TGTGCCACGACCAGGGGAAGCTATGGCTACACCTTC. This chain uses TRBV6-5 with TRBJ1-2; D is possibly TRBD1 (6 bases). V was shortened by 10 bases and J by 4 bases, with 13 bases between the two germline ends. CDR1 and CDR2 (germline): MNHEY, SVGAGI. CDR3 length equals 12 residues.

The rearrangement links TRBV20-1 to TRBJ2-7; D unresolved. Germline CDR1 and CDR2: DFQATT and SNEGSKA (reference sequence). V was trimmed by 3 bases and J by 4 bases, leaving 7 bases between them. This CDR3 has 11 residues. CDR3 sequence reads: CSARPAYEQYF. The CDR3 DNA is TGCAGTGCTAGGCCAGCTTACGAGCAGTACTTC.

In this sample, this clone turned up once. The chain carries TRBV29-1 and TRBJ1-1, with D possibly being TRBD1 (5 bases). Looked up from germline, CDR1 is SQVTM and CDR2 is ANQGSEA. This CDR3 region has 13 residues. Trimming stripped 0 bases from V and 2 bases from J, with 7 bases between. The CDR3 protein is CSVEDDRNTEAFF. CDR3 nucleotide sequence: TGCAGCGTTGAAGATGACAGAAACACTGAAGCTTTCTTT.

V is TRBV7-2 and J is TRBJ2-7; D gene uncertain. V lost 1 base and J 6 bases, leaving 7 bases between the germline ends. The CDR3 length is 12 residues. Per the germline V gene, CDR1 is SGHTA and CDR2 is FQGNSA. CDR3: CASSLDVSEQYF. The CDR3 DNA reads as TGTGCCAGCAGCTTAGACGTCTCCGAGCAGTACTTC.

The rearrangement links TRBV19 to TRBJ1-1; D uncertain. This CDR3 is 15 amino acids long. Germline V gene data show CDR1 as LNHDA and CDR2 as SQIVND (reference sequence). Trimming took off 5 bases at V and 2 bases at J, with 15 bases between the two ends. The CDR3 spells CASSLKYRGNTEAFF. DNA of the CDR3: TGTGCCAGTAGTTTGAAGTACCGAGGTAACACTGAAGCTTTCTTT.

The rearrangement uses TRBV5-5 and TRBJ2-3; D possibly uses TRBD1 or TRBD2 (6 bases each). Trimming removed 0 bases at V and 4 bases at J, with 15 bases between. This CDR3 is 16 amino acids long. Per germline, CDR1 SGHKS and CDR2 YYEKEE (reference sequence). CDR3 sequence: CASSLGARGLADTQYF. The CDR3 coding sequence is TGTGCCAGCAGCTTGGGAGCTCGGGGGCTGGCAGATACGCAGTATTTT.

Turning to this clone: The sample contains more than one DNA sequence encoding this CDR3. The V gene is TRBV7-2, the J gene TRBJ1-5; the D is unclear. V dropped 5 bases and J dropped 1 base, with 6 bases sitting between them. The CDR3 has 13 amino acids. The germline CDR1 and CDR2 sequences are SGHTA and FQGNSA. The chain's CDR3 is CASSPDSNQPQHF. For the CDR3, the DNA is TGTGCCAGCAGCCCGGACAGCAATCAGCCCCAGCATTTT.

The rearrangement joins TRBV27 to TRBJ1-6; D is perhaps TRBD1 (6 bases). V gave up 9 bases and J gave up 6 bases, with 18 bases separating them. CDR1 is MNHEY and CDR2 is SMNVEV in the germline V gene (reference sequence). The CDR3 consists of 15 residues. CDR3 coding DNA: TGTGCCAGTATGAGGGCAGGGGAAGGTAATTCACCCCTCCACTTT. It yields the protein CASMRAGEGNSPLHF.

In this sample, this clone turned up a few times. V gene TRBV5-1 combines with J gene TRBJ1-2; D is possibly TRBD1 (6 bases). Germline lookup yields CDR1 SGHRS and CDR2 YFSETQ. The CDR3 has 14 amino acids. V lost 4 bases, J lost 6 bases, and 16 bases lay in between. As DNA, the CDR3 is TGCGCCAGCAGCCCCGGGAACAGGGAGGATGGCTACACCTTC. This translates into CASSPGNREDGYTF.

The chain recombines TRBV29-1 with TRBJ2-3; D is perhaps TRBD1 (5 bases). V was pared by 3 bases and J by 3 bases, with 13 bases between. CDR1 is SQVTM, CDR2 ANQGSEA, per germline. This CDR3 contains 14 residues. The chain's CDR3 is CSVEVAGWTDTQYF. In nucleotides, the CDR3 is TGCAGCGTTGAGGTGGCAGGGTGGACAGATACGCAGTATTTT.

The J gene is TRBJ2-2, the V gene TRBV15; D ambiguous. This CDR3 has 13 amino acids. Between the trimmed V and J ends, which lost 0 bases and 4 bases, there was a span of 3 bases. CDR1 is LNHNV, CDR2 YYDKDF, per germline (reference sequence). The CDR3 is CATSRDGTGELFF. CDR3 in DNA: TGTGCCACCAGCAGAGACGGCACCGGGGAGCTGTTTTTT. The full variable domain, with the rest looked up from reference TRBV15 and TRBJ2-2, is DAMVIQNPRYQVTQFGKPVTLSCSQTLNHNVMYWYQQKSSQAPKLLFHYYDKDFNNEADTPDNFQSRRPNTSFCFLDIRSPGLGDTAMYLCATSRDGTGELFFGEGSRLTVL.

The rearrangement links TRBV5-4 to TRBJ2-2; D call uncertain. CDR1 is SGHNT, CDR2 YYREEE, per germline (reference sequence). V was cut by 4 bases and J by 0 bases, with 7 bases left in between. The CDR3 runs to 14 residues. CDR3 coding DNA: TGTGCCAGCAGCAAGACAACGAACACCGGGGAGCTGTTTTTT. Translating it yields CASSKTTNTGELFF.

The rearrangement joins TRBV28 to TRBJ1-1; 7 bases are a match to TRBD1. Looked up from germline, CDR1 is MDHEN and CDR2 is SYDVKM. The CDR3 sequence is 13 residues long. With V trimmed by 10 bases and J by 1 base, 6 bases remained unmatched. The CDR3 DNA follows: TGTGCCACAGGGACAGCCAGGAACACTGAAGCTTTCTTT. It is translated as CATGTARNTEAFF.

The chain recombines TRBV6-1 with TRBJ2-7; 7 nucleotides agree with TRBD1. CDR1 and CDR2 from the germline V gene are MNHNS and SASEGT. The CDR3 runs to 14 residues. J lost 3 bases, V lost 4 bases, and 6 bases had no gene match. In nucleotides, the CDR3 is TGTGCCAGCAGTGGACAGGGTTCGGGCTACGAGCAGTACTTC. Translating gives CASSGQGSGYEQYF.

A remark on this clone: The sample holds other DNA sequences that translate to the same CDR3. This CDR3 is CASSLRKDPNSNQPQHF. Here the CDR3 DNA reads TGTGCCAGCAGCTTGCGTAAGGACCCGAATAGCAATCAGCCCCAGCATTTT. J is TRBJ1-5 and V is TRBV5-6; D unresolved. The CDR3 is 17 residues long. Trimming cost V 1 base and J 0 bases, with 14 bases left between them. CDR1 and CDR2 (germline): SGHDT, YYEEEE.

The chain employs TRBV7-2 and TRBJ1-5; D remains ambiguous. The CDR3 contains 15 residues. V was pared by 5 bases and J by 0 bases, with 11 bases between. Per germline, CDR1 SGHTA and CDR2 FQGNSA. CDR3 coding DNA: TGTGCCAGCAGCATACAGTCTTATAGCAATCAGCCCCAGCATTTT. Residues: CASSIQSYSNQPQHF.

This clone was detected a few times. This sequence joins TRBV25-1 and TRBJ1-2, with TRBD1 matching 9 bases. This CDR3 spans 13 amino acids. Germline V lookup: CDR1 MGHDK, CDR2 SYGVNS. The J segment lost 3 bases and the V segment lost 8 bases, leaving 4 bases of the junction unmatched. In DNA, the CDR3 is TGTGCCAGCCGCCGGGACAGGGACTATGGCTACACCTTC. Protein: CASRRDRDYGYTF.

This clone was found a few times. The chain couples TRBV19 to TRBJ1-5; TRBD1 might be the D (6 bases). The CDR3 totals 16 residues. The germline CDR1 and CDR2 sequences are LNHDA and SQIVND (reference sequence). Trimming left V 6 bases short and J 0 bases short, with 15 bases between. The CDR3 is CASRRGGNNSNQPQHF. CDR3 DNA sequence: TGTGCCAGTAGAAGGGGGGGAAATAATAGCAATCAGCCCCAGCATTTT.

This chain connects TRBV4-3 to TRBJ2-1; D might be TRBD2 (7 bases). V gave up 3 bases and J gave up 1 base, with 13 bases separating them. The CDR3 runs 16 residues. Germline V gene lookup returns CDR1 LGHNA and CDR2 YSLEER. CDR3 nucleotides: TGCGCCAGCAGCCAGGGTGGGGGGGCATCCTACAATGAGCAGTTCTTC. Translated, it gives CASSQGGGASYNEQFF.

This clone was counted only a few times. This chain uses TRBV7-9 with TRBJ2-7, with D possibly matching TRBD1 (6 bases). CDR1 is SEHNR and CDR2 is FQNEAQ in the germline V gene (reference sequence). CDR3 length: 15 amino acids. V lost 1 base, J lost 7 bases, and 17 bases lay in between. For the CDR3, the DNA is TGTGCCAGCAGCTTAGGAATCCCAGGGGATGAGGAGCAGTACTTC. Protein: CASSLGIPGDEEQYF. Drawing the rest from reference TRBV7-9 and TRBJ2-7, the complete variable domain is DTGVSQNPRHKITKRGQNVTFRCDPISEHNRLYWYRQTLGQGPEFLTYFQNEAQLEKSRLLSDRFSAERPKGSFSTLEIQRTEQGDSAMYLCASSLGIPGDEEQYFGPGTRLTVT.

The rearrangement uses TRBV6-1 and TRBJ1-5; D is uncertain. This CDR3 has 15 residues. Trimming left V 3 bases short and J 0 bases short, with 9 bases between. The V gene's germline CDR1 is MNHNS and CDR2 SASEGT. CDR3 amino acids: CASSDTLYSNQPQHF. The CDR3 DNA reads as TGTGCCAGCAGTGATACCCTGTATAGCAATCAGCCCCAGCATTTT.

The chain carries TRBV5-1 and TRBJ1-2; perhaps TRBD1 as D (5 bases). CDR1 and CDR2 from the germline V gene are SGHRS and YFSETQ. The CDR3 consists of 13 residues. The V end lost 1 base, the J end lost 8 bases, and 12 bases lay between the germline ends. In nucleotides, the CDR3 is TGCGCCAGCAGCTTGAGGGAAGGGGTAGGCTACACCTTC. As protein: CASSLREGVGYTF.